Reported below is one TCR beta chain. This specimen comes from a study of blood T cell repertoires in COVID-19. Across the study: Italy, Spain and the United States were the sources of the convalescent and acute COVID-19 samples.

In germline, CDR1 is SGHVS, CDR2 FNYEAQ. Trimming removed 4 bases at V and 0 bases at J, with 13 bases between. The CDR3 totals 16 residues. Everyone who took part was roughly 18 to 89 years old, and they came from about 25 US areas. Original data processing: Nucleated cell number was recorded as an estimate derived from reference gene primer amplification. Assay: immunoSEQ multiplex PCR; the TCRdb copy retains only in-frame clones and omits some. V and J calls and clone size are given by that table; D and trimming were obtained from the DNA. The sample has 200,000 to 250,000 clones, about 80% seen once; the top ten hold about 1.3%.

The material sequenced was PBMCs or T cells enriched from blood (not recorded which). The chain recombines TRBV7-6 with TRBJ1-3, with unresolved D. This receptor was identified in a woman aged 40 to 50 with acute COVID-19. The CDR3 here is CASSSPVQDSGNTIYF. CDR3 in DNA: TGTGCCAGCAGCTCCCCAGTTCAAGACTCTGGAAACACCATATATTTT. Full variable domain (outside the CDR3, taken from reference TRBV7-6 and TRBJ1-3): GAGVSQSPRYKVTKRGQDVALRCDPISGHVSLYWYRQALGQGPEFLTYFNYEAQQDKSGLPNDRFSAERPEGSISTLTIQRTEQRDSAMYRCASSSPVQDSGNTIYFGEGSWLTVV.